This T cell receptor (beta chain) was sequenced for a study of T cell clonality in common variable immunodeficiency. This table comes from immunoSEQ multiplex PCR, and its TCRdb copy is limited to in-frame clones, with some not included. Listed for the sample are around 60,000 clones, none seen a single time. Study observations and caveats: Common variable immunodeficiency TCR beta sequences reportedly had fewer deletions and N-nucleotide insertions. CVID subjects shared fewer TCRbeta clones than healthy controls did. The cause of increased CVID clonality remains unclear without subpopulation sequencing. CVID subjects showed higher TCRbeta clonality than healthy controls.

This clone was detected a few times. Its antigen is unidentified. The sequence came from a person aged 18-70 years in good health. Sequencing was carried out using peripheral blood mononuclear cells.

The CDR3 loop is CASSLILAGGHLTDTAFF. CDR3 DNA (partial): TGTGCCAGCAGCTTAATCCTAGCGGGGGGCCATCTCACAGATACG. V gene TRBV7-6 combines with J gene TRBJ1-1; a weak D match, TRBD1 (6 bases). The CDR3 end is not reached by the read, which stops 3 residues before it; the germline J gene fills it in. Germline V gives CDR1 SGHVS, CDR2 FNYEAQ. The CDR3 consists of 18 residues.